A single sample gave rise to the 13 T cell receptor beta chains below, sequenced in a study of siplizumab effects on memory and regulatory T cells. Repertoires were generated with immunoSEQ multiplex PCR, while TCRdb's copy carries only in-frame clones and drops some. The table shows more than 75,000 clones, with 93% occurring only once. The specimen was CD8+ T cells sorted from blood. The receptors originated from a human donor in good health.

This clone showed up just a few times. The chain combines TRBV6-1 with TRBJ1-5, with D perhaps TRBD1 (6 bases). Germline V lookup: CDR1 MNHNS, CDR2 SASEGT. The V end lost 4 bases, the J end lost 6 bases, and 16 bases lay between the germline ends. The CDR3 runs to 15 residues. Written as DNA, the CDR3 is TGTGCCAGCAGTGCCCGGGACACCGGGGCTCAGCCCCAGCATTTT. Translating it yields CASSARDTGAQPQHF.

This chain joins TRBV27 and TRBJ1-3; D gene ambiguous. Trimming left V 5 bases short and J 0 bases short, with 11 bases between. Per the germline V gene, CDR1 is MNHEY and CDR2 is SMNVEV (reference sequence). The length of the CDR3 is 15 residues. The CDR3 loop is CASSRDRSSGNTIYF. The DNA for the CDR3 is TGTGCCAGCAGTCGAGACCGGAGCTCTGGAAACACCATATATTTT.

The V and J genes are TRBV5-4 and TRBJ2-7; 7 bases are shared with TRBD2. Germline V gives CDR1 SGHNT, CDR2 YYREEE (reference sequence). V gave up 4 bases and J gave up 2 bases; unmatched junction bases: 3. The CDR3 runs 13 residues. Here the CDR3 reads CASSPGTTYEQYF. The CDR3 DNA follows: TGTGCCAGCAGCCCCGGGACTACCTACGAGCAGTACTTC.

The CDR3 DNA sequence: TGTGCCAGCAGCATAGAGACAGGCGAGTGCCACGAGCAGTACTTC. It specifies CASSIETGECHEQYF. J is TRBJ2-7 and V is TRBV21-1; the table gives TRBD1 as D, unverified against the DNA. TRBV21-1 is described as a pseudogene. The CDR3 covers 15 residues.

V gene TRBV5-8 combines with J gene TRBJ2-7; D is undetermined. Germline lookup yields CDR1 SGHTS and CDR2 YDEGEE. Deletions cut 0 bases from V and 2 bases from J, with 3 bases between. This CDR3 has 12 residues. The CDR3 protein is CASSLGAYEQYF. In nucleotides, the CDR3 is TGTGCCAGCAGCTTGGGAGCCTACGAGCAGTACTTC. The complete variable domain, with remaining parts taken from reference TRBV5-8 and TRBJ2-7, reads EAGVTQSPTHLIKTRGQQATLRCSPISGHTSVYWYQQALGLGLQFLLWYDEGEERNRGNFPPRFSGRQFPNYSSELNVNALELEDSALYLCASSLGAYEQYFGPGTRLTVT.

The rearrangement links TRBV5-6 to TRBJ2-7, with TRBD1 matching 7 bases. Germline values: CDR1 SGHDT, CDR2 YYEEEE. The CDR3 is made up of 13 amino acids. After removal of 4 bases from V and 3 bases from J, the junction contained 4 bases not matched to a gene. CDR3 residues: CASSTGQSYEQYF. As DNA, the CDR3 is TGTGCCAGCAGCACGGGACAGAGCTACGAGCAGTACTTC. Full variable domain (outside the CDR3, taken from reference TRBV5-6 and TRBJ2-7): DAGVTQSPTHLIKTRGQQVTLRCSPKSGHDTVSWYQQALGQGPQFIFQYYEEEERQRGNFPDRFSGHQFPNYSSELNVNALLLGDSALYLCASSTGQSYEQYFGPGTRLTVT.

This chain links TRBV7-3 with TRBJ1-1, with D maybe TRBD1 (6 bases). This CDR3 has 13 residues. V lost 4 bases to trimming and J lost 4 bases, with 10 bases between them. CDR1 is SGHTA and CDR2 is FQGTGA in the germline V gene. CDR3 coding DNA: TGTGCCAGCAGCTCGGGACAACCCACTGAAGCTTTCTTT. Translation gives CASSSGQPTEAFF.

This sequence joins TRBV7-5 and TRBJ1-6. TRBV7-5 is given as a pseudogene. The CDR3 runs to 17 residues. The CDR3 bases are TGTGCCAGAAGCACCGGGGGGAGGTATTCCTATAATTCACCCCTCCACTTT. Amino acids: CARSTGGRYSYNSPLHF.

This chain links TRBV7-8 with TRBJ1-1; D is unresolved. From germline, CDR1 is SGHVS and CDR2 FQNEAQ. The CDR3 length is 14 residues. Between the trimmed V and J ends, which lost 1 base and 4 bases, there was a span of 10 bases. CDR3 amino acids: CASSLGTGPTEAFF. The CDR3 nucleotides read TGTGCCAGCAGCTTAGGGACCGGGCCCACTGAAGCTTTCTTT.

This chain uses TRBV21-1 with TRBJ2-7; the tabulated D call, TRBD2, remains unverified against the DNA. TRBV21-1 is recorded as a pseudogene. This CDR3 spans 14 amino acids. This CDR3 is CASSLGGLAGEQYF. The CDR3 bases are TGTGCCAGCAGCCTTGGCGGACTAGCGGGGGAGCAGTACTTC.

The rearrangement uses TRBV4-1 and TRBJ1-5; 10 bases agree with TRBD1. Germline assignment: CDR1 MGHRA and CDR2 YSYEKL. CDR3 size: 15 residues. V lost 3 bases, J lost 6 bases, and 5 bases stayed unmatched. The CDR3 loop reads CASSQAGQGSQPQHF. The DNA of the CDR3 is TGCGCCAGCAGCCAGGCGGGACAGGGGAGTCAGCCCCAGCATTTT.

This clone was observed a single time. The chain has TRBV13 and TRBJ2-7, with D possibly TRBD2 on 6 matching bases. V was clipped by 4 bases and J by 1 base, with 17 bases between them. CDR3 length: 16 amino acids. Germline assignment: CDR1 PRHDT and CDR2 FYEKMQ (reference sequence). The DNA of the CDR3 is TGTGCCAGCAGCTGGAGGGCCGGGACGGAATCCTACGAGCAGTACTTC. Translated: CASSWRAGTESYEQYF.

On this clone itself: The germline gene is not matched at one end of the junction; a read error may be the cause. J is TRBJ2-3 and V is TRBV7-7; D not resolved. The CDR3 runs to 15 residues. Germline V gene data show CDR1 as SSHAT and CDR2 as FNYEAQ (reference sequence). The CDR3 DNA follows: TGTGCTAGCAGCTTAGAAGGGTCTAGCACAGATACGCAGTATTTT. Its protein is CASSLEGSSTDTQYF. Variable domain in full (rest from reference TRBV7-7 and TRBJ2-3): GAGVSQSPRYKVTKRGQDVTLRCDPISSHATLYWYQQALGQGPEFLTYFNYEAQPDKSGLPSDRFSAERPEGSISTLTIQRTEQRDSAMYRCASSLEGSSTDTQYFGPGTRLTVL.